These 8 T cell receptor beta chains originate from one sample sequenced in a study of metastatic and nonmetastatic thyroid tumors. TCRdb reprocessed the PCR reads using MiXCR. The table records about 27,000 clones, 20% to 30% of them present only once. Before thyroid surgery, none of the patients had received any treatment. Sequencing used blood. These receptors all stem from a female donor with papillary thyroid cancer or a benign thyroid nodule (not recorded which). Some clones in this sample may be carry-over from other donors' samples.

This clone has only one observation. V and J are TRBV20-1 and TRBJ1-5; TRBD1 matches 10 bases. The CDR3 sequence is 15 residues long. The germline CDR1 and CDR2 sequences are DFQATT and SNEGSKA (reference sequence). V dropped 3 bases and J dropped 6; count of bases not matched to a gene: 8. DNA for the CDR3: TGCAGTGCTAGCCTCCGGGACAGGGGAGGTCAGCCCCAGCATTTT. Its protein is CSASLRDRGGQPQHF.

By proportion, this clone is medium-sized. The chain is built from TRBV2 and TRBJ2-1, with a tentative D call TRBD2 (5 bases). Germline-derived CDR1 and CDR2 are SNHLY and FYNNEI. This CDR3 region has 15 residues. V was clipped by 8 bases and J by 7 bases, with 21 bases between them. The CDR3 nucleotides read TGTGCCAGCGCTCTTGAGGGTGACGGGTGGAATGAGCAGTTCTTC. It translates to CASALEGDGWNEQFF.

This clone was seen ten or more times. At one end the junction does not follow the germline gene, possibly because of a read error. This chain's CDR3 is CASSQDLVGLSSHNEQFF. In DNA form, the CDR3 reads TGCGCCAGCAGCCAAGATTTGGTAGGGTTATCCTCCCACAATGAGCAGTTCTTC. The chain links TRBV4-1 to TRBJ2-1; D remains unclear. Germline V gene lookup returns CDR1 MGHRA and CDR2 YSYEKL. This CDR3 region has 18 residues.

This clone has only a few counts. The junction departs from the called germline gene at one end, perhaps through a read error. The chain employs TRBV7-8 and TRBJ2-2, with D uncertain. The CDR3 runs 12 residues. The germline gives CDR1 SGHVS, CDR2 FQNEAQ. The CDR3 reads CAISLVTGELFF. DNA of the CDR3: TGTGCCATCAGCTTAGTCACCGGGGAGCTGTTTTTT.

This clone has ten or more counts. A read error may be the cause here, since a much bigger clone is one base away. Other DNA variants within this sample encode the same CDR3. The chain is built from TRBV20-1 and TRBJ2-7, with TRBD1 matching over 12 bases. With V trimmed by 6 bases and J by 5 bases, 8 bases remained unmatched. CDR3 length equals 14 residues. CDR1 is DFQATT and CDR2 is SNEGSKA in the germline V gene (reference sequence). In DNA form, the CDR3 reads TGCAGTGCCATTCCGGGACAGGGGGCCAACGAGCAGTACTTC. It translates to CSAIPGQGANEQYF.

The table lists this clone with many counts. The chain links TRBV9 to TRBJ1-1; 8 bases align to TRBD1. The J segment lost 0 bases and the V segment lost 0 bases, leaving 10 bases of the junction unmatched. Germline V lookup: CDR1 SGDLS, CDR2 YYNGEE. The CDR3 totals 18 residues. CDR3 in DNA: TGTGCCAGCAGCGTAGTTCCAGGGGGCTGGGGTGTGAACACTGAAGCTTTCTTT. The encoded protein is CASSVVPGGWGVNTEAFF.

This clone has ten or more counts. V gene TRBV10-3 combines with J gene TRBJ2-5, with TRBD2 as a possible D gene (6 bases). Between the trimmed V and J ends, which lost 4 bases and 4 bases, there was a span of 10 bases. Per the germline V gene, CDR1 is ENHRY and CDR2 is SYGVKD. The CDR3 loop spans 13 amino acids. CDR3 sequence: CAISGREAETQYF. The CDR3 DNA follows: TGTGCCATCAGTGGCAGGGAGGCAGAGACCCAGTACTTC.

The chain links TRBV6-1 to TRBJ1-5; no definite D call. Germline CDR1 and CDR2: MNHNS and SASEGT. V was cut by 4 bases and J by 7 bases, with 17 bases left in between. The CDR3 covers 15 residues. The CDR3 loop is CASSGGSTTQQPQHF. The DNA for the CDR3 is TGTGCCAGCAGTGGAGGGTCGACAACCCAACAGCCCCAGCATTTT.